This T cell receptor beta chain was captured by sequencing in a study of T cell responses to AZD1222 COVID-19 vaccine. Findings of the study overall: The donor cohort was predominantly white British with a female majority, and clonal diversity may have been underestimated. At 160-218 and 743-854, vaccine-associated CD4 TCRs were dominant, and they spanned spike. Just six people given AZD1222 tested seropositive at baseline.

Turning to this clone: Its antigen is undetermined.

The CDR3 runs to 13 residues. V was clipped by 0 bases and J by 4 bases, with 6 bases between them. Germline CDR1 and CDR2: MNHEY and SVGAGI. This table comes from immunoSEQ multiplex PCR, and its TCRdb copy is limited to in-frame clones, with some not included. The sample shows about 150,000 clones, 92% of them seen only once. The genes are TRBV6-5 and TRBJ1-2; D perhaps matches TRBD1 (5 bases). The receptor's source is an adult who received the AZD1222 COVID-19 vaccine. Sequencing used peripheral blood, obtained 28 days after the second AZD1222 dose. The CDR3 here is CASSYSRGYGYTF. The CDR3 region has the DNA TGTGCCAGCAGTTACTCGAGGGGCTATGGCTACACCTTC.